The 27 T cell receptor beta chains below all came from one sample that was sequenced in a study of cytomegalovirus exposure and HLA in healthy donors. With 60 Vbeta and 13 Jbeta primers, the PCR was carried out. The data were produced by immunoSEQ multiplex PCR, yet TCRdb's version contains in-frame clones alone and is incomplete. The sample comprises about 200,000 clones, 82% of which are singletons, and about 0.1% rests with the top ten. Material: PBMCs. The source of these receptors is a boy between 2 and 10 years old in good health and CMV-seronegative.

This clone was recorded a few times. This rearrangement joins TRBV6-6 to TRBJ1-2; D uncertain. Looked up from germline, CDR1 is MNHNY and CDR2 is SVGAGI (reference sequence). The CDR3 totals 13 residues. The V gene lost 5 bases and the J gene lost 8 bases, with 15 bases spanning the gap. CDR3 nucleotides: TGTGCCAGCAGTCCACGGGGAGGGAGAGGCTACACCTTC. Its protein product is CASSPRGGRGYTF.

V is TRBV19 and J is TRBJ2-5; the match to TRBD1 covers 11 bases. Near its end, the DNA agrees better with TRBJ2-7, so the J call may be wrong. The CDR3 length is 14 residues. CDR1 is LNHDA, CDR2 SQIVND, per germline (reference sequence). CDR3 protein: CASRMGQGAYEQYF. The DNA of the CDR3 is TGTGCCAGTAGGATGGGACAGGGGGCCTACGAGCAGTACTTC.

The chain uses TRBV12-5 and TRBJ2-5; 8 nucleotides match TRBD2. The CDR3 is 17 amino acids. From germline, CDR1 is LGHNT and CDR2 FRNRAP. Trimming at V came to 2 bases and at J to 1 base, leaving 9 bases not matched to a gene. The CDR3 DNA sequence: TGTGCTAGTGGTTTGCGCCTGAAAAGCGGGGGCCAAGAGACCCAGTACTTC. Translation: CASGLRLKSGGQETQYF.

The V gene is TRBV6-1, the J gene TRBJ1-3; D might be TRBD1 (5 bases). V was cut by 8 bases and J by 4 bases, with 12 bases left in between. The CDR3 runs 13 residues. Germline CDR1 and CDR2: MNHNS and SASEGT. In DNA form, the CDR3 reads TGTGCCAGCCGTTCCCAGGGAGGAAACACCATATATTTT. As protein: CASRSQGGNTIYF.

This chain links TRBV19 with TRBJ2-2; 7 nucleotides align to TRBD1. Germline CDR1 reads LNHDA; CDR2 reads SQIVND (reference sequence). The junction had 9 bases not matched to a gene; V was cut back by 5 bases and J by 6 bases. The CDR3 runs to 15 residues. The CDR3 DNA reads TGTGCCAGTAGTGTCCCCACAGGGGTTGCCGGGGAGCTGTTTTTT. It is translated as CASSVPTGVAGELFF.

The rearrangement joins TRBV29-1 to TRBJ2-5; D may be TRBD2 (7 bases). CDR1 SQVTM and CDR2 ANQGSEA come from the germline V gene. V lost 4 bases and J lost 5, with 20 bases in between. The CDR3 totals 15 residues. The CDR3 coding sequence is TGCAGCGTTGTAAGGGGGGGCAACCAGAGGGAGACCCAGTACTTC. This encodes CSVVRGGNQRETQYF.

This sequence joins TRBV5-1 and TRBJ1-1; D may be TRBD1 (6 bases). This CDR3 spans 15 amino acids. V was clipped by 1 base and J by 1 base, with 11 bases between them. Germline loops: CDR1 SGHRS, CDR2 YFSETQ. CDR3 loop: CASSLNPGANTEAFF. DNA for the CDR3: TGCGCCAGCAGCTTGAATCCAGGGGCGAACACTGAAGCTTTCTTT.

This chain uses TRBV7-2 with TRBJ2-5, with D perhaps TRBD2 (6 bases). The CDR3 runs 15 residues. Germline assignment: CDR1 SGHTA and CDR2 FQGNSA. The V end lost 5 bases, the J end lost 7 bases, and 20 bases lay between the germline ends. The CDR3 loop is CASSNGGSIVGTQYF. CDR3 coding DNA: TGTGCCAGCAGCAACGGAGGGTCCATAGTGGGGACCCAGTACTTC.

V usage is TRBV9 and J usage is TRBJ2-7; D call uncertain. The CDR3 has 13 amino acids. The V end was cut by 0 bases, the J end by 2 bases, with 6 bases between. The V gene's germline CDR1 is SGDLS and CDR2 YYNGEE. CDR3: CASSVGTAYEQYF. As DNA, the CDR3 is TGTGCCAGCAGCGTAGGCACAGCCTACGAGCAGTACTTC.

The genes are TRBV6-6 and TRBJ2-7; no firm D call. Germline loops: CDR1 MNHNY, CDR2 SVGAGI (reference sequence). The CDR3 covers 15 residues. The V end lost 4 bases, the J end lost 2 bases, and 15 bases lay between the germline ends. The DNA for the CDR3 is TGTGCCAGCAGTTCCCCGGCAGGTCGAGCCTACGAGCAGTACTTC. Amino acids: CASSSPAGRAYEQYF.

The chain has TRBV30 and TRBJ1-3; a weak D match, TRBD1 (5 bases). The germline V gene encodes CDR1 GTSNPN and CDR2 SVGIG (reference sequence). The CDR3 has 13 residues. The V gene lost 5 bases and the J gene lost 2 bases, with 10 bases spanning the gap. The CDR3 protein is CAWGSGPGNTIYF. DNA of the CDR3: TGTGCCTGGGGATCAGGGCCTGGAAACACCATATATTTT.

The chain is built from TRBV5-4 and TRBJ2-3; D gene ambiguous. CDR3 length: 11 residues. V dropped 6 bases and J dropped 2 bases, with 4 bases sitting between them. Looked up from germline, CDR1 is SGHNT and CDR2 is YYREEE (reference sequence). The CDR3 region is CASTNTDTQYF. CDR3 DNA: TGTGCCAGCACCAACACAGATACGCAGTATTTT.

CDR3 nucleotides: TGTGCCAGCAGCCAGGGACAGCTTTACAACGAGCAGTACTTC. Protein product: CASSQGQLYNEQYF. This chain links TRBV5-4 with TRBJ2-7, with 7 positions matching TRBD1. The V segment lost 4 bases and the J segment 5 bases; nucleotides outside the gene matches: 9. The CDR3 length is 14 residues. CDR1 SGHNT and CDR2 YYREEE come from the germline V gene (reference sequence).

This sequence joins TRBV7-9 and TRBJ1-6, with no clear D. Deletions cut 8 bases from V and 1 base from J, with 9 bases between. Germline assignment: CDR1 SEHNR and CDR2 FQNEAQ (reference sequence). The CDR3 has 14 residues. This CDR3 is CASVESSYNSPLHF. The CDR3 nucleotides read TGTGCCAGCGTCGAGAGTTCCTATAATTCACCCCTCCACTTT.

This clone has just a few counts. This chain links TRBV5-5 with TRBJ2-7, with a possible D match to TRBD1 (5 bases). This CDR3 is 13 amino acids long. Trimming stripped 1 base from V and 0 bases from J, with 5 bases between. In germline, CDR1 is SGHKS, CDR2 YYEKEE (reference sequence). In DNA, the CDR3 is TGTGCCAGCAGCTTGCAGGGCTCCTACGAGCAGTACTTC. This encodes CASSLQGSYEQYF.

CDR3 in amino acids: CSVVSGGASETQYF. DNA for the CDR3: TGCAGCGTTGTAAGCGGGGGGGCCTCGGAGACCCAGTACTTC. This chain uses TRBV29-1 with TRBJ2-5; TRBD2 matches at 10 bases. The CDR3 consists of 14 residues. Germline V gene sequence: CDR1 SQVTM, CDR2 ANQGSEA. V lost 4 bases, J lost 5 bases, and 7 bases stayed unmatched. Drawing the rest from reference TRBV29-1 and TRBJ2-5, the complete variable domain is SAVISQKPSRDICQRGTSLTIQCQVDSQVTMMFWYRQQPGQSLTLIATANQGSEATYESGFVIDKFPISRPNLTFSTLTVSNMSPEDSSIYLCSVVSGGASETQYFGPGTRLLVL.

This chain connects TRBV5-1 to TRBJ2-3; TRBD2 matches at 10 bases. Germline V gene data show CDR1 as SGHRS and CDR2 as YFSETQ. The V gene end was trimmed by 4 bases and the J gene end by 2 bases; junction bases not matched to a gene: 13. This CDR3 has 18 residues. CDR3 protein: CASSGKRGGLWDTDTQYF. DNA for the CDR3: TGCGCCAGCAGCGGAAAGCGGGGGGGCCTTTGGGACACAGATACGCAGTATTTT.

The chain uses TRBV7-2 and TRBJ2-7; 9 bases are shared with TRBD1. This CDR3 is built from 16 residues. Germline lookup yields CDR1 SGHTA and CDR2 FQGNSA. Losses at the gene ends were 3 bases for V and 10 bases for J; bases not matched to a gene: 16. In DNA form, the CDR3 reads TGTGCCAGCAGCTTGGGGACAGGGATCGGCACAATGGGACAGTACTTC. Translated: CASSLGTGIGTMGQYF. Looking up the rest from reference TRBV7-2 and TRBJ2-7 gives the full variable domain: GAGVSQSPSNKVTEKGKDVELRCDPISGHTALYWYRQSLGQGLEFLIYFQGNSAPDKSGLPSDRFSAERTGGSVSTLTIQRTQQEDSAVYLCASSLGTGIGTMGQYFGPGTRLTVT.

This CDR3 reads CASSQVGGAMDTQYF. Here the CDR3 DNA reads TGTGCCAGCAGCCAAGTAGGGGGAGCCATGGATACGCAGTATTTT. The chain employs TRBV14 and TRBJ2-3, with D possibly TRBD1 on 6 matching bases. Germline CDR1 reads SGHDN; CDR2 reads FVKESK. The CDR3 runs to 15 residues. The V and J ends lost 1 base and 6 bases respectively, with 14 bases between them.

This clone has just one count. J is TRBJ1-4 and V is TRBV5-5; 10 nucleotides match TRBD1. J gave up 7 bases and V 5 bases, and 8 bases lay outside the gene matches. The CDR3 extends over 15 amino acids. CDR1 SGHKS and CDR2 YYEKEE come from the germline V gene (reference sequence). The CDR3 spells CASRLMGQGSEKLFF. In DNA form, the CDR3 reads TGTGCCAGCAGGCTGATGGGACAGGGGAGTGAAAAACTGTTTTTT.

This chain uses TRBV6-5 with TRBJ2-1; D ambiguous. The CDR3 has 11 amino acids. Trimming removed 7 bases from V and 5 bases from J, with 6 bases in between. CDR1 is MNHEY and CDR2 is SVGAGI in the germline V gene. The CDR3 sequence: CASTRNNEQFF. CDR3 DNA: TGTGCCAGCACCAGAAACAATGAGCAGTTCTTC.

This clone has just a few counts. The rearrangement joins TRBV23-1 to TRBJ2-7; 8 nucleotides match TRBD1. TRBV23-1 is given ORF status, its function remaining uncertain. The J segment lost 4 bases and the V segment lost 1 base, leaving 0 bases of the junction unmatched. The CDR3 has 13 residues. The CDR3 DNA follows: TGCGCCAGCAGTCAATGGACAGGGTACGAGCAGTACTTC. Its translation: CASSQWTGYEQYF.

V and J are TRBV6-6 and TRBJ1-1; D is uncertain. Germline CDR1 and CDR2: MNHNY and SVGAGI (reference sequence). V was shortened by 8 bases and J by 5 bases, with 24 bases between the two germline ends. This CDR3 has 16 residues. In DNA, the CDR3 is TGTGCCAGCGGCCCGCCCAAAATCTCACCGTGGACTGAAGCTTTCTTT. This gives the protein CASGPPKISPWTEAFF.

V and J are TRBV5-6 and TRBJ1-2, with TRBD1 matching over 9 bases. Trimming at V came to 4 bases and at J to 2 bases, leaving 6 bases not matched to a gene. This CDR3 is built from 15 residues. The germline CDR1 and CDR2 sequences are SGHDT and YYEEEE. DNA for the CDR3: TGTGCCAGCAGCCAAGCAACAGGGGGCAACTATGGCTACACCTTC. It encodes CASSQATGGNYGYTF.

V is TRBV10-3 and J is TRBJ1-4; tentatively, D is TRBD1 (5 bases). The CDR3 has 16 amino acids. V shed 10 bases and J shed 0 bases, with 18 bases lying between them. Germline V lookup: CDR1 ENHRY, CDR2 SYGVKD. In DNA form, the CDR3 reads TGTGCCACCTCGGGGGGGGTAGTAGCAACTAATGAAAAACTGTTTTTT. The encoded protein is CATSGGVVATNEKLFF.

The rearrangement joins TRBV19 to TRBJ2-1; tentatively, D is TRBD2 (5 bases). The CDR3 length is 14 residues. Germline V CDR1 and CDR2: LNHDA, SQIVND (reference sequence). The germline V and J ends were trimmed by 3 bases and 5 bases, with 11 bases remaining between them. CDR3 sequence (DNA): TGTGCCAGTAGTATCGGAGGAGCGGACAATGAGCAGTTCTTC. Its translation is CASSIGGADNEQFF.

This chain uses TRBV6-6 with TRBJ1-3; no firm D call. The CDR3 has 15 residues. Germline V CDR1 and CDR2: MNHNY, SVGAGI (reference sequence). Between the trimmed V and J ends, which lost 0 bases and 6 bases, there was a span of 12 bases. The CDR3 protein is CASSYSIESLNTIYF. The CDR3 DNA reads as TGTGCCAGCAGTTACTCCATAGAATCATTAAACACCATATATTTT.